This T cell receptor beta chain was documented in a study of T cells after yellow fever vaccination. Notes on the study in general: Most primary-vaccination clones reappeared after the booster (about 97% CD4, 88% CD8). Abundant bulk-population clonotypes could contaminate the FACS-sorted repertoires.

The V segment lost 5 bases and the J segment 4 bases; nucleotides outside the gene matches: 11. Per the germline V gene, CDR1 is MDHEN and CDR2 is SYDVKM. The CDR3 runs to 15 residues. UMIs were added to TCR cDNA along with a universal primer site when it was made by 5'RACE template switching. MiXCR was run by TCRdb on the 5' RACE reads, yielding one entry per CDR3 protein. Of about 500,000 distinct CDR3 sequences listed, around a sixth are singletons. This clonotype was counted between two and nine times. The antigen remains unidentified. Sequenced here: PBMCs, sampled 4 to 5 days after the first yellow fever vaccination. The sequence derives from a man between 18 and 35 years old who received the YFV17D yellow fever vaccine. The V and J genes are TRBV28 and TRBJ2-7; 7 bases line up with TRBD1. CDR3 nucleotides: TGTGCCAGCAGTCCCTTATCAGGGGGAAGGTACGAGCAGTACTTC. This gives the protein CASSPLSGGRYEQYF.